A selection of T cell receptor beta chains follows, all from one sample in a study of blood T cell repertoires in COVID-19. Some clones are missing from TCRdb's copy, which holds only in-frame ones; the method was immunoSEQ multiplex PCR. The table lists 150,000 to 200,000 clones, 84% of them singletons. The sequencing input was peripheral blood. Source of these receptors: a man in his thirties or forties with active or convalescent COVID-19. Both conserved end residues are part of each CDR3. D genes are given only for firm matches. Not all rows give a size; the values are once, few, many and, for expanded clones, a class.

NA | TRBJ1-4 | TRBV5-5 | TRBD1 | TGTGCCAGCAGACAACGGACAGGGAAACTGTTTTTT | CASRQRTGKLFF
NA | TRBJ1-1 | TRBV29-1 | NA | TGCAGCGTTGGCCGCGTAAGTAGTACGGTCACTGAAGCTTTCTTT | CSVGRVSSTVTEAFF
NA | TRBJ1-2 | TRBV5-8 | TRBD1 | TGTGCCAGCGGCCAATTGACAGGGGCCTATGGCTACACCTTC | CASGQLTGAYGYTF
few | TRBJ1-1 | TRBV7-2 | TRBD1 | TGTGCCAGCAGCCCAACCCGACAGGGGACTGAAGCTTTCTTT | CASSPTRQGTEAFF
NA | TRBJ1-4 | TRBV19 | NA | TGTGCCAGTAGTATAGTCGCGGGGAATGAAAAACTGTTTTTT | CASSIVAGNEKLFF
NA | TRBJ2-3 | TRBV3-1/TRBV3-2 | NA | TGTGCCAGCAGCCACACGGACTTTACCGGGACAGATACGCAGTATTTT | CASSHTDFTGTDTQYF
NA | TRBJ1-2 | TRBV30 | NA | TGTGCCTGGACCCTTAGGACAGTCGGGCTTGGCTACACCTTC | CAWTLRTVGLGYTF
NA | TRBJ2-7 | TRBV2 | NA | TGTGCCAGCAGTGGTCCCTCTACCTCCTACGAGCAGTACTTC | CASSGPSTSYEQYF
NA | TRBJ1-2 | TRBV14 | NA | TGTGCCAGCAGCCAACTGGGGGGGGCCGGTAGAGGCTACACCTTC | CASSQLGGAGRGYTF
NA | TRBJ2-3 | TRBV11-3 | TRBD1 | TGTGCCAGCAGCATCGGGACAGGGGCTTTTTTTAGCACAGATACGCAGTATTTT | CASSIGTGAFFSTDTQYF
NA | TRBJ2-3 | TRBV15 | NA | TGTGCCACCAGCATTCGGGGACTCTTCACAGATACGCAGTATTTT | CATSIRGLFTDTQYF
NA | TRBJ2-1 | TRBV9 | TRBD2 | TGTGCCAGCAGCGTAGATGGGACTAGCAGCAATGAGCAGTTCTTC | CASSVDGTSSNEQFF
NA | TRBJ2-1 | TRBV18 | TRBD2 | TGTGCCAGCTCACCGACTAGCGGGGGGGCATACAATGAGCAGTTCTTC | CASSPTSGGAYNEQFF
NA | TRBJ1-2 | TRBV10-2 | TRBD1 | TGCGCCAGCAGTGACCCACGGGACAGGAACTATGGCTACACCTTC | CASSDPRDRNYGYTF
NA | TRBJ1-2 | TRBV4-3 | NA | TGCGCCAGCAGCCAAGATCGGGACTTACCGTCTCCGGGCTACACCTTC | CASSQDRDLPSPGYTF
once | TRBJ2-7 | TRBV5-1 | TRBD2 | TGCGCCAGCAGCTTGGCGTCTAGCGGGTCCTACTCCTACGAGCAGTACTTC | CASSLASSGSYSYEQYF
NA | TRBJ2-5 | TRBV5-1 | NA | TGCGCCAGCAGCGGGGAGCCGGGGTGGATGAGTGAGACCCAGTACTTC | CASSGEPGWMSETQYF
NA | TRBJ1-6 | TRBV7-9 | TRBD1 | TGTGCCAGCAGAAACGGACAGGAGTATAATTCACCCCTCCACTTT | CASRNGQEYNSPLHF
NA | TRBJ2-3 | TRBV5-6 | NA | TGTGCCAGCAGCTTGGTCAGGGGGGGCACAGATACGCAGTATTTT | CASSLVRGGTDTQYF
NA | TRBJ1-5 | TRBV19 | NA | TGTGCCAGTAGTAGTCAGGGCCAGCCCCAGCATTTT | CASSSQGQPQHF
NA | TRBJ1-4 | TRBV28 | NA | TGTGCCAGCAGTTTGGGTAGTGTTAGGGGGAAACTGTTTTTT | CASSLGSVRGKLFF
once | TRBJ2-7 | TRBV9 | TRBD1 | TGTGCCAGCAGCCCACGTCCCGGGACAGGGGTAGGGCAGTACTTC | CASSPRPGTGVGQYF
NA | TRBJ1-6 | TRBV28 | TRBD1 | TGTGCCAGCAGCCGGGACAGGAATTCACCCCTCCACTTT | CASSRDRNSPLHF
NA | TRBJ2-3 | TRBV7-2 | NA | TGTGCCAGCAGCGCGACAGGCTACACAGATACGCAGTATTTT | CASSATGYTDTQYF
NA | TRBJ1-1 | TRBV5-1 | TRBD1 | TGCGCCAGCAGCGGACAGGGGAACACTGAAGCTTTCTTT | CASSGQGNTEAFF
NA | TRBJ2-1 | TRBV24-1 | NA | TGTGCCACCAGAGGGGTGAATGAGCAGTTCTTC | CATRGVNEQFF
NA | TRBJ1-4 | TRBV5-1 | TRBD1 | TGCGCCAGCAGCATTGACAGGGTGGCTAATGAAAAACTGTTTTTT | CASSIDRVANEKLFF
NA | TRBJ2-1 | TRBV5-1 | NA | TGCGCCAGCAGCTTGGTGGCGGGGGCGCTGAATGAGCAGTTCTTC | CASSLVAGALNEQFF
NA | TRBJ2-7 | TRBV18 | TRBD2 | TGTGCCAGCTCACCACCGTGGCTAGCGGGAGTTAAGTACGAGCAGTACTTC | CASSPPWLAGVKYEQYF
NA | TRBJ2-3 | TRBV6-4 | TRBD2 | TGTGCCAGCAGTGACTCGATCGGGGGGGCCTCAGATACGCAGTATTTT | CASSDSIGGASDTQYF
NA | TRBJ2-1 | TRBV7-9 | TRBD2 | TGTGCCAGCAGCGGAGCGGGACGGAGCTCTCAAAATGAGCAGTTCTTC | CASSGAGRSSQNEQFF
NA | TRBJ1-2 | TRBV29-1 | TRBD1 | TGCAGCGTGGGACAGGGGGCATCCTATGGCTACACCTTC | CSVGQGASYGYTF
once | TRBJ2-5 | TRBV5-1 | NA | TGCGCCAGCAGCTCCCCGAATGGAGAAGAGACCCAGTACTTC | CASSSPNGEETQYF
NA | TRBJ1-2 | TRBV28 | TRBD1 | TGTGCCAGCAGTTTAGGGACAGTAGGCTATGGCTACACCTTC | CASSLGTVGYGYTF
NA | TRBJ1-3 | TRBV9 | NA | TGTGCCAGCAGCCCGGACTTCGAGAGCTCTGGAAACACCATATATTTT | CASSPDFESSGNTIYF
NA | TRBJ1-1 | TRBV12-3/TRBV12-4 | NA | TGTGCCAGCAGTTCCAGTGCTCCGGGAAAAGCTTTCTTT | CASSSSAPGKAFF
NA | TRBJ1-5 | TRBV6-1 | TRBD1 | TGTGCCAGCAGTGAGACAGGGGCAGATTGGCAGCCCCAGCATTTT | CASSETGADWQPQHF
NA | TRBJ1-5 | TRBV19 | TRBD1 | TGTGCCAGTAGAGTAGGGGGCGTAGAGCCCCAGCATTTT | CASRVGGVEPQHF
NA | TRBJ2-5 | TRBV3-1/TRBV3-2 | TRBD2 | TGTGCCAGCAGCCCTGAGCGGGAACCAGAGACCCAGTACTTC | CASSPEREPETQYF
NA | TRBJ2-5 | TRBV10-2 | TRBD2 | TGCGCCAGCAGTCCTAGCGGGGGCGTAGAGACCCAGTACTTC | CASSPSGGVETQYF
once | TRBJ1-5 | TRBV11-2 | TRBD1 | TGTGCCAGCAGCTTAGGTGGGACAGGGAAGCAGCCCCAGCATTTT | CASSLGGTGKQPQHF
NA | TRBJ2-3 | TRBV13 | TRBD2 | TGTGCCAGCAGCTCCGGGACTAGCGGGACCCCTGGCACAGATACGCAGTATTTT | CASSSGTSGTPGTDTQYF
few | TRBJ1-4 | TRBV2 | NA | TGTGCCAGTGAACAGGGTCGCCCTAATGAAAAACTGTTTTTT | CASEQGRPNEKLFF
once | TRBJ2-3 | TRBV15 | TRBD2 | TGTGCCACCAGCAGGAGGCTAGCGGGAGCCTCAGATACGCAGTATTTT | CATSRRLAGASDTQYF
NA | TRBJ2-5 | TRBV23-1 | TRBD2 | TGCGCCAGCAGTTCCATGACTAGCGGGGGGGCCTCATCCGAGACCCAGTACTTC | CASSSMTSGGASSETQYF
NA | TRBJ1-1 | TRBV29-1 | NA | TGCAGCGTTGTTCTCCAGGGGAGGGAAACTGAAGCTTTCTTT | CSVVLQGRETEAFF
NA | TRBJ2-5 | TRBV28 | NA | TGTGCCAGCAGTTTACGAGGTCGGTGGACAGGCGGGAAGTACCAAGAGACCCAGTACTTC | CASSLRGRWTGGKYQETQYF
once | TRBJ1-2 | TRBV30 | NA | TGTGCCTGGAGTGAACGCTGGGGCAGCAGAAACTATGGCTACACCTTC | CAWSERWGSRNYGYTF
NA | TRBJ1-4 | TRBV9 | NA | TGTGCCAGCAGCGTAGGGGGGCGTTCCCCCGCAACTAATGAAAAACTGTTTTTT | CASSVGGRSPATNEKLFF
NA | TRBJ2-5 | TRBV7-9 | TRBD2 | TGTGCCAGCAGCTTGCGGGGCGCAGGGGTAGCGGGACCCGGAGCCCAGTACTTC | CASSLRGAGVAGPGAQYF
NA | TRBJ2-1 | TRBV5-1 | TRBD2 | TGCGCCAGCAGCTTGGCCCCCGCGGGAAGCGGGAGTATAAATGAGCAGTTCTTC | CASSLAPAGSGSINEQFF
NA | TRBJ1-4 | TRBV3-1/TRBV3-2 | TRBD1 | TGTGCCAGCAGCCAAGGACAGGGGGGAAGTGAAAAACTGTTTTTT | CASSQGQGGSEKLFF
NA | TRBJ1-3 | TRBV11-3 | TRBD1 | TGTGCCAGCAGTCAGGGGGCTGGAAACACCATATATTTT | CASSQGAGNTIYF
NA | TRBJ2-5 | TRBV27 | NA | TGTGCCAGCAGTTTCAAGGGGGGGCGCGAGGAGACCCAGTACTTC | CASSFKGGREETQYF
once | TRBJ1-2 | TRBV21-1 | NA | TGTGCCAGCAGCAAAGAACCGGGGTCGGGCGGCTACACCTTC | CASSKEPGSGGYTF
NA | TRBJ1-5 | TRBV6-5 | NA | TGTGCCAGCATGGGGGGTAGCAATCAGCCCCAGCATTTT | CASMGGSNQPQHF
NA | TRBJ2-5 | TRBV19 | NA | TGTGCCAGTAGTATGAGCAGGGGTTCATCAATGGAGACCCAGTACTTC | CASSMSRGSSMETQYF